What follows are 26 T cell receptor beta chains derived from one specimen sequenced in a study of T-cell reconstitution after alpha-beta-depleted transplantation in children. A library of TCRbeta sequences, prepared with unique molecular identifiers, was generated. TCRdb reprocessed the PCR reads via MiXCR and lists one record per CDR3 protein. The data show about 610,000 distinct CDR3 sequences, with roughly 10% seen just once and 4% to 5% held by the top ten. Sample: PBMCs from the stem cell graft donor, taken from the stem cell graft. These receptors all stem from a human donor who donated a stem cell graft to a child with acute myeloid leukemia.

This clonotype was detected ten times or more. V usage is TRBV6-1 and J usage is TRBJ2-1; TRBD2 matches at 7 bases. Germline V gene sequence: CDR1 MNHNS, CDR2 SASEGT. Trimming removed 8 bases from V and 6 bases from J; junction bases left unmatched: 7. This CDR3 is built from 13 residues. CDR3 residues: CASWAGESNEQFF. CDR3 coding DNA: TGTGCCAGCTGGGCGGGAGAGTCCAATGAGCAGTTCTTC.

The chain recombines TRBV11-2 with TRBJ1-1; TRBD1 matches at 8 bases. Unmatched junction bases numbered 3, after V lost 3 bases and J lost 6 bases. This CDR3 spans 13 amino acids. CDR1 and CDR2 (germline): SGHAT, FQNNGV. CDR3 in DNA: TGTGCCAGCAGCTTTCCACAGGGGGCTGAAGCTTTCTTT. Translating gives CASSFPQGAEAFF.

The chain uses TRBV6-5 and TRBJ2-7; TRBD1 is a possible D gene (5 bases). This CDR3 region has 13 residues. Germline V gene sequence: CDR1 MNHEY, CDR2 SVGAGI. Trimming cost V 0 bases and J 2 bases, with 5 bases left between them. The DNA of the CDR3 is TGTGCCAGCAGTTACTCGACAGCCTACGAGCAGTACTTC. This codes for CASSYSTAYEQYF.

The sample holds many counts of this clonotype. This sequence joins TRBV12-3 or TRBV12-4 and TRBJ2-7, with a tentative D call TRBD2 (5 bases). The CDR3 contains 14 residues. V was cut by 1 base and J by 3 bases, with 10 bases left in between. In DNA form, the CDR3 reads TGTGCCAGCAGTTTAGGCGGGCAGAACTACGAGCAGTACTTC. It encodes CASSLGGQNYEQYF.

This clonotype has a handful of counts. The chain uses TRBV28 and TRBJ2-7, with 9 positions matching TRBD2. Looked up from germline, CDR1 is MDHEN and CDR2 is SYDVKM. The CDR3 has 18 amino acids. V dropped 6 bases and J dropped 3; count of bases not matched to a gene: 18. In DNA form, the CDR3 reads TGTGCCAGCAGCCTACTTGGGACTAGCCCCTTACGCTACTACGAGCAGTACTTC. It codes for CASSLLGTSPLRYYEQYF.

The gene calls are TRBV7-9 and TRBJ2-2; TRBD1 or TRBD2 may be the D gene (6 bases each). Trimming cost V 2 bases and J 4 bases, with 14 bases left between them. CDR3 length equals 16 residues. Germline CDR1 SEHNR, CDR2 FQNEAQ (reference sequence). CDR3 bases: TGTGCCAGCAGCTTAAGGTCCGGGGGCTCCACCGGGGAGCTGTTTTTT. Encoded protein: CASSLRSGGSTGELFF.

This clonotype was seen ten or more times. The CDR3 nucleotides are TGTGCCAGCACCCCCACTAGCGGGCCAAGCTCCTACAATGAGCAGTTCTTC. This gives the protein CASTPTSGPSSYNEQFF. The chain combines TRBV7-9 with TRBJ2-1, with 9 bases aligning to TRBD2. Germline CDR1 reads SEHNR; CDR2 reads FQNEAQ (reference sequence). V dropped 7 bases and J dropped 0; count of bases not matched to a gene: 10. The CDR3 is made up of 17 amino acids. The entire variable domain, with the rest obtained from reference TRBV7-9 and TRBJ2-1, is as follows: DTGVSQNPRHKITKRGQNVTFRCDPISEHNRLYWYRQTLGQGPEFLTYFQNEAQLEKSRLLSDRFSAERPKGSFSTLEIQRTEQGDSAMYLCASTPTSGPSSYNEQFFGPGTRLTVL.

This clonotype was seen ten or more times. The DNA of the CDR3 is TGCAGCGGAGGGACTAGCGGGAGGCATGAGCAGTTCTTC. Translation: CSGGTSGRHEQFF. The chain combines TRBV29-1 with TRBJ2-1, with 15 bases aligning to TRBD2. Germline CDR1 reads SQVTM; CDR2 reads ANQGSEA. V lost 7 bases, J lost 8 bases, and 3 bases stayed unmatched. The CDR3 has 13 residues.

The chain recombines TRBV5-1 with TRBJ1-4, with 7 bases aligning to TRBD1. CDR1 and CDR2 (germline): SGHRS, YFSETQ. V was pared by 0 bases and J by 10 bases, with 9 bases of the junction left unmatched. This CDR3 contains 15 residues. The CDR3, as DNA: TGCGCCAGCAGCTTGGATGGGACAGCGGCGGGAAAACTGTTTTTT. Protein: CASSLDGTAAGKLFF.

This clonotype was counted only a few times. The chain recombines TRBV20-1 with TRBJ2-7; D might be TRBD2 (6 bases). CDR1 and CDR2 from the germline V gene are DFQATT and SNEGSKA (reference sequence). Between the trimmed V and J ends, which lost 5 bases and 2 bases, there was a span of 13 bases. This CDR3 is 13 amino acids long. The CDR3 DNA is TGCAGTGCTCCCCGGGACTCGACCTACGAGCAGTACTTC. As protein: CSAPRDSTYEQYF.

The chain combines TRBV20-1 with TRBJ2-5; 8 nucleotides align to TRBD2. Germline V lookup: CDR1 DFQATT, CDR2 SNEGSKA (reference sequence). After removal of 6 bases from V and 7 bases from J, the junction contained 25 bases not matched to a gene. CDR3 length: 18 residues. CDR3 loop: CSANLRLTAGGRPSTQYF. In DNA form, the CDR3 reads TGCAGTGCCAACCTCCGCCTGACCGCGGGGGGCCGTCCATCGACCCAGTACTTC.

The rearrangement uses TRBV20-1 and TRBJ1-4; TRBD1 matches at 10 bases. V gave up 4 bases and J gave up 6 bases; unmatched junction bases: 5. This CDR3 is 14 amino acids long. Germline V gene lookup returns CDR1 DFQATT and CDR2 SNEGSKA (reference sequence). Here the CDR3 DNA reads TGCAGTGCTATCGGCGGGACAGGGGATGAAAAACTGTTTTTT. Translating it yields CSAIGGTGDEKLFF.

The rearrangement joins TRBV27 to TRBJ2-7; 7 bases align to TRBD2. Germline V CDR1 and CDR2: MNHEY, SMNVEV (reference sequence). This CDR3 contains 15 residues. V shed 8 bases and J 1 base; nucleotides not matched to a gene: 11. CDR3 bases: TGTGCCAGCTCGGAACTGGCTAGCGGTTCCTACGAGCAGTACTTC. Amino acids: CASSELASGSYEQYF.

This chain links TRBV20-1 with TRBJ2-3, with TRBD2 as a possible D gene (6 bases). Trimming pared 6 bases from V and 1 base from J, leaving 20 bases between. CDR1 DFQATT and CDR2 SNEGSKA come from the germline V gene (reference sequence). The CDR3 is 16 residues long. The CDR3 sequence: CSAKRDFRSGTDTQYF. CDR3 in DNA: TGCAGTGCCAAAAGGGACTTTCGTTCGGGCACAGATACGCAGTATTTT.

This chain links TRBV7-9 with TRBJ2-2; 7 bases are a match to TRBD2. With 5 bases clipped from V and 1 base from J, the junction kept 7 bases outside the gene matches. CDR3 length equals 16 residues. The germline V gene encodes CDR1 SEHNR and CDR2 FQNEAQ (reference sequence). The CDR3 DNA reads TGTGCCAGCAGCAGTAGGGAGGGAATGAACACCGGGGAGCTGTTTTTT. Translating gives CASSSREGMNTGELFF.

The genes are TRBV6-2 or TRBV6-3 and TRBJ2-1; tentative D call: TRBD1 (5 bases). Germline loops: CDR1 MNHEY, CDR2 SVGEGT. The CDR3 covers 13 residues. Between the trimmed V and J ends, which lost 2 bases and 6 bases, there was a span of 8 bases. CDR3 region: CASSYDSVNEQFF. As DNA, the CDR3 is TGTGCCAGCAGTTACGACAGTGTCAATGAGCAGTTCTTC.

The table lists this clonotype with a count of one. The J gene is TRBJ1-5, the V gene TRBV2, with D unresolved. Germline V CDR1 and CDR2: SNHLY, FYNNEI. V was pared by 8 bases and J by 0 bases, with 14 bases between. This CDR3 region has 15 residues. In DNA, the CDR3 is TGTGCCAGCTCTAGAAGGGAAAGTAGCAATCAGCCCCAGCATTTT. This codes for CASSRRESSNQPQHF. Full variable domain (remainder filled in from reference TRBV2 and TRBJ1-5): EPEVTQTPSHQVTQMGQEVILRCVPISNHLYFYWYRQILGQKVEFLVSFYNNEISEKSEIFDDQFSVERPDGSNFTLKIRSTKLEDSAMYFCASSRRESSNQPQHFGDGTRLSIL.

There are many counts of this clonotype. The V call is TRBV20-1, the J call TRBJ2-1; 7 nucleotides align to TRBD2. The CDR3 sequence is 17 residues long. Looked up from germline, CDR1 is DFQATT and CDR2 is SNEGSKA (reference sequence). V lost 0 bases, J lost 0 bases, and 8 bases stayed unmatched. Written as DNA, the CDR3 is TGCAGTGCTAGAGATTCTGGCGGGAGTCCCTCCTACAATGAGCAGTTCTTC. The encoded protein is CSARDSGGSPSYNEQFF.

The chain couples TRBV20-1 to TRBJ2-1; a possible D gene is TRBD2 (6 bases). CDR1 DFQATT and CDR2 SNEGSKA come from the germline V gene (reference sequence). The V and J ends lost 0 bases and 2 bases respectively, with 14 bases between them. This CDR3 comprises 16 residues. The CDR3 is CSAREALARAYNEQFF. DNA for the CDR3: TGCAGTGCTAGAGAGGCCCTAGCGCGGGCCTACAATGAGCAGTTCTTC.

This chain joins TRBV29-1 and TRBJ1-5, with D possibly TRBD1 on 5 matching bases. V was shortened by 6 bases and J by 2 bases, with 5 bases between the two germline ends. CDR1 and CDR2 from the germline V gene are SQVTM and ANQGSEA. There are 11 residues in the CDR3. CDR3 sequence: CSVQGNQPQHF. As DNA, the CDR3 is TGCAGCGTACAGGGCAATCAGCCCCAGCATTTT. The variable domain in full, completed from reference TRBV29-1 and TRBJ1-5, reads SAVISQKPSRDICQRGTSLTIQCQVDSQVTMMFWYRQQPGQSLTLIATANQGSEATYESGFVIDKFPISRPNLTFSTLTVSNMSPEDSSIYLCSVQGNQPQHFGDGTRLSIL.

This clonotype was seen repeatedly, ten times or more. V is TRBV9 and J is TRBJ2-7; unclear D gene. CDR1 SGDLS and CDR2 YYNGEE come from the germline V gene. V gave up 3 bases and J gave up 0 bases, with 13 bases separating them. The CDR3 loop spans 15 amino acids. This chain's CDR3 is CASSAGADNSYEQYF. The CDR3 DNA reads as TGTGCCAGCAGCGCAGGAGCAGACAACTCCTACGAGCAGTACTTC.

CDR3 protein: CASSLWDTDTQYF. In DNA form, the CDR3 reads TGTGCCAGCAGTTTATGGGACACAGATACGCAGTATTTT. V usage is TRBV27 and J usage is TRBJ2-3; D remains unclear. Germline V gene sequence: CDR1 MNHEY, CDR2 SMNVEV (reference sequence). The CDR3 spans 13 residues. V was pared by 1 base and J by 2 bases, with 4 bases between.

This clonotype was seen a handful of times. This rearrangement joins TRBV7-3 to TRBJ2-2; D call uncertain. With 2 bases removed from V and 2 bases from J, the gap between germline ends came to 9 bases. Looked up from germline, CDR1 is SGHTA and CDR2 is FQGTGA. The CDR3 consists of 15 residues. The DNA of the CDR3 is TGTGCCAGCAGCTTATACGGCAGTAACACCGGGGAGCTGTTTTTT. Amino acids: CASSLYGSNTGELFF. The entire variable domain, with the rest obtained from reference TRBV7-3 and TRBJ2-2, is as follows: GAGVSQTPSNKVTEKGKYVELRCDPISGHTALYWYRQSLGQGPEFLIYFQGTGAADDSGLPNDRFFAVRPEGSVSTLKIQRTERGDSAVYLCASSLYGSNTGELFFGEGSRLTVL.

The chain couples TRBV7-2 to TRBJ1-1; D might be TRBD1 (6 bases). CDR3 length: 13 residues. Germline V lookup: CDR1 SGHTA, CDR2 FQGNSA. V was cut by 5 bases and J by 6 bases, with 13 bases left in between. CDR3 residues: CASSPGGGPEAFF. The CDR3 DNA reads as TGTGCCAGCAGCCCGGGGGGGGGCCCTGAAGCTTTCTTT.

The chain recombines TRBV20-1 with TRBJ2-4; D gene unclear. Germline V lookup: CDR1 DFQATT, CDR2 SNEGSKA (reference sequence). Trimming pared 3 bases from V and 0 bases from J, leaving 6 bases between. This CDR3 spans 13 amino acids. The DNA of the CDR3 is TGCAGTGCTAGGGAAGTAGCCAAAAACATTCAGTACTTC. Residues: CSAREVAKNIQYF.

The V call is TRBV5-1, the J call TRBJ2-3, with 10 bases identical to TRBD2. The germline CDR1 and CDR2 sequences are SGHRS and YFSETQ. V lost 1 base to trimming and J lost 6 bases; unmatched junction nucleotides: 5. The CDR3 is made up of 15 amino acids. The CDR3 reads CASSLKASGSDTQYF. The DNA of the CDR3 is TGCGCCAGCAGCTTGAAGGCTAGCGGGAGTGATACGCAGTATTTT.